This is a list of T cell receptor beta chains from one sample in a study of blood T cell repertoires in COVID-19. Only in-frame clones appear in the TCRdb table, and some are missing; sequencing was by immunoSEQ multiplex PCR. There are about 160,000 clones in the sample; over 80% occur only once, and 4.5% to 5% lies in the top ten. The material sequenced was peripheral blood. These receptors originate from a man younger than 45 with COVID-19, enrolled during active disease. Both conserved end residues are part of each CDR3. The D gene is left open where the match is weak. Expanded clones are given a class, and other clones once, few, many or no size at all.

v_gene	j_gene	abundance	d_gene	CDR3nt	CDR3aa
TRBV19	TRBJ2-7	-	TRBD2	TGTGCCAGTAGCAAATTAGGGACTAGCGGGATGTACGAGCAGTACTTC	CASSKLGTSGMYEQYF
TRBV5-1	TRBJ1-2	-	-	TGCGCCAGCAGCTTGGCCGACCGCGCGGGCGGCTACACCTTC	CASSLADRAGGYTF
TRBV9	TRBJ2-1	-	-	TGTGCCAGCAGCGTACAGGGTGCCCCAACGACTTCCTACAATGAGCAGTTCTTC	CASSVQGAPTTSYNEQFF
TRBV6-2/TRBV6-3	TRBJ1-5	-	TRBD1	TGTGCCAGCAGTTCAAACGACAGGGGGCTAGGGAATCAGCCCCAGCATTTT	CASSSNDRGLGNQPQHF
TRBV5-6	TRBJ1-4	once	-	TGTGCCAGCACCACGGACCTACGGGGTGAAAAACTGTTTTTT	CASTTDLRGEKLFF
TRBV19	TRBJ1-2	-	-	TGTGCCAGTAGTTCCTCGGGTAGCGGCTACACCTTC	CASSSSGSGYTF
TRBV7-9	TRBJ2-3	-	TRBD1	TGTGCCAGCAGGCAAAACACAGGGGTGCGGGCAGATACGCAGTATTTT	CASRQNTGVRADTQYF
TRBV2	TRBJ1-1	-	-	TGTGCCAGCAGAGTCTGGGGGGACACTGAAGCTTTCTTT	CASRVWGDTEAFF
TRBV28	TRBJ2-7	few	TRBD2	TGTGCCAGCAGTTCCGGGGGGGCCACTATCTACGAGCAGTACTTC	CASSSGGATIYEQYF
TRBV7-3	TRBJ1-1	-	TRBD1	TGTGCCAGCAGCTCCCGGACAGGGAAGAACACTGAAGCTTTCTTT	CASSSRTGKNTEAFF
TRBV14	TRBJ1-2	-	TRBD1	TGTGCCAGCAGTCGTTTCCTATCCGGGACAGGCAACTATGGCTACACCTTC	CASSRFLSGTGNYGYTF
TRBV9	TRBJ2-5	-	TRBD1	TGTGCCAGCAGCCTTCGAGGGGGCATGGAGACCCAGTACTTC	CASSLRGGMETQYF
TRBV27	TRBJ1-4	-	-	TGTGCCAGCACCTCATGGGGGAGGGTGGGTGAAAAACTGTTTTTT	CASTSWGRVGEKLFF
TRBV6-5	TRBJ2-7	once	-	TGTGCCAGCAGTAGACAGAACCCCTACGAGCAGTACTTC	CASSRQNPYEQYF
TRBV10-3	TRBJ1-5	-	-	TGTGCCATCAGTGAGTCAGCAGTAACAGTTAGCAATCAGCCCCAGCATTTT	CAISESAVTVSNQPQHF
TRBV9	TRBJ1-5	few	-	TGTGCCAGCAGCGTAGGTACCGGGTATGGCAATCAGCCCCAGCATTTT	CASSVGTGYGNQPQHF
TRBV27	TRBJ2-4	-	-	TGTGCCAGCAGTGGCCTGACGGGAGCCAAAAACATTCAGTACTTC	CASSGLTGAKNIQYF
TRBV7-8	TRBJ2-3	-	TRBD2	TGTGCCAGCAGCGCCGGGACTAGCGGGGGGGCCACTAGCACAGATACGCAGTATTTT	CASSAGTSGGATSTDTQYF
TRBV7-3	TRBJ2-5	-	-	TGTGCCAGCAGCTTAAAGGCTACAGGGTCCGGAGAGACCCAGTACTTC	CASSLKATGSGETQYF
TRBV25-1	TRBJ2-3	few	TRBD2	TGTGCCAGCAGTGATGGTGCGGGGGCAGATACGCAGTATTTT	CASSDGAGADTQYF
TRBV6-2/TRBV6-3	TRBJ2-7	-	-	TGTGCCAGCAGTTACCTCACAGGGTCTGGGGAGCAGTACTTC	CASSYLTGSGEQYF
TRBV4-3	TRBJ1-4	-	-	TGCGCCAGCAGCCTCACTGCGGGGGGCCCGGAAAAACTGTTTTTT	CASSLTAGGPEKLFF
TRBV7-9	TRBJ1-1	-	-	TGTGCCAGCAGCCGACTAGAGGACACTGAAGCTTTCTTT	CASSRLEDTEAFF
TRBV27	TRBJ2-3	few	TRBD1	TGTGCCAGCAGTGACAGGGGATCCACAGATACGCAGTATTTT	CASSDRGSTDTQYF
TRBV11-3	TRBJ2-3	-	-	TGTGCCAGCAGCCCGCTCGAGGGAGATACGCAGTATTTT	CASSPLEGDTQYF
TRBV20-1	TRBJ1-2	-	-	TGCAGTGCTAGTAACAGAGACTATGGCTACACCTTC	CSASNRDYGYTF
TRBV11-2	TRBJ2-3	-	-	TGTGCCAGCAGCTTTTACGACATCACCACAGATACGCAGTATTTT	CASSFYDITTDTQYF
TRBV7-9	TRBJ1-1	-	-	TGTGCCAGCAGCCAAGGGAGCACTGAAGCTTTCTTT	CASSQGSTEAFF
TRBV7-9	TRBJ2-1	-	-	TGTGCCAGCAGTTTGTACGCAGGGTCTGAGCAGTTCTTC	CASSLYAGSEQFF
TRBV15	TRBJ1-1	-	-	TGTGCCACCAGCACTACTCCAAGACAGGCCCGAACTGAAGCTTTCTTT	CATSTTPRQARTEAFF
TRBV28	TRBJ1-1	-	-	TGTGCCAGCAGTTTAAGCCACACTGAAGCTTTCTTT	CASSLSHTEAFF